This entry describes one TCR beta chain. This entry belongs to a study of T cells after yellow fever vaccination. TCRdb reanalysed the 5' RACE reads using MiXCR and keeps one entry per CDR3 protein. The sample lists 450,000 to 600,000 distinct CDR3 sequences, about 17% seen once, with 15% to 20% in the top ten. The origin of this receptor is a man aged 18-30 years who received the YFV17D yellow fever vaccine. The sample was PBMCs, taken more than 4 days after the first yellow fever vaccination.

The CDR3 loop is CASIGGGLTGELFF. The CDR3 nucleotides are TGTGCCAGCATAGGAGGGGGCCTCACCGGGGAGCTGTTTTTT. This chain joins TRBV2 and TRBJ2-2, with D possibly being TRBD1 (7 bases). The CDR3 covers 14 residues. V lost 7 bases and J 4 bases, leaving 13 bases between the germline ends. Germline CDR1 reads SNHLY; CDR2 reads FYNNEI.